This paragraph covers one TCR beta chain sequence. Sequencing was performed with immunoSEQ multiplex PCR; in TCRdb, only in-frame clones are kept and a portion is missing. The sample lists about 80,000 clones; about 82% were seen once. This sample was taken from a study of T cell clones after liver transplantation. Study as a whole: Blood was drawn pre-transplant, before withdrawal, and after full or failed withdrawal.

The CDR3 sequence is 13 residues long. From germline, CDR1 is SGHRS and CDR2 YFSETQ. V was pared by 2 bases and J by 1 base, with 6 bases between. The rearrangement links TRBV5-1 to TRBJ2-5; unclear D gene. The receptor comes from a human patient who received a liver transplant. Some T cells may have originated in the graft donor. Sequenced material: CD4+ T cells from blood, taken just over 45 months after liver transplant. CDR3 DNA: TGCGCCAGCAGCTTAAACGTCCAAGAGACCCAGTACTTC. It encodes CASSLNVQETQYF.